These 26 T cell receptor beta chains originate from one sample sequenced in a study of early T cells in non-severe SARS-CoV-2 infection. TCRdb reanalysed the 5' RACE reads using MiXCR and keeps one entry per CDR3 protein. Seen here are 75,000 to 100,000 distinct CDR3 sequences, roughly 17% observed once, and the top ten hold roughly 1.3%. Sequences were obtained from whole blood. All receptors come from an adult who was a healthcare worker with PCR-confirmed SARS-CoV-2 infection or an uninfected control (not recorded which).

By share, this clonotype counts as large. Here the CDR3 reads CSASSEGPYNEQFF. Here the CDR3 DNA reads TGCAGTGCTAGTAGTGAGGGCCCCTACAATGAGCAGTTCTTC. The chain couples TRBV20-1 to TRBJ2-1, with D possibly TRBD2 on 5 matching bases. CDR3 length equals 14 residues. Trimming shortened V by 3 bases and J by 2 bases, and 11 bases separated the two germline ends. Germline values: CDR1 DFQATT, CDR2 SNEGSKA (reference sequence).

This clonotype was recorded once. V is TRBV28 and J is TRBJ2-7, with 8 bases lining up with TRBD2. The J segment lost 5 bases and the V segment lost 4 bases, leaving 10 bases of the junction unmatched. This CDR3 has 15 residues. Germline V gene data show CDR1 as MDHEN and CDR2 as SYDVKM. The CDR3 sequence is CASSSPGLVIDEQYF. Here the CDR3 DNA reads TGTGCCAGCAGTTCCCCGGGACTAGTAATCGACGAGCAGTACTTC.

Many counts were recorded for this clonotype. The CDR3 loop is CASSLRPSRHYSNQPQHF. DNA for the CDR3: TGTGCCAGCAGTTTAAGGCCAAGTAGACACTATAGCAATCAGCCCCAGCATTTT. This chain links TRBV28 with TRBJ1-5; D ambiguous. Germline V gene data show CDR1 as MDHEN and CDR2 as SYDVKM. Trimming left V 2 bases short and J 0 bases short, with 17 bases between. The CDR3 contains 18 residues.

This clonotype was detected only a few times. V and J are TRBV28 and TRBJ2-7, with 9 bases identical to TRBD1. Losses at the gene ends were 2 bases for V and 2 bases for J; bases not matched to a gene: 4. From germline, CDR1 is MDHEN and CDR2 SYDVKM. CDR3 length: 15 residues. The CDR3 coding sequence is TGTGCCAGCAGTTTAAAGGGACAGGGCCCCTACGAGCAGTACTTC. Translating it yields CASSLKGQGPYEQYF.

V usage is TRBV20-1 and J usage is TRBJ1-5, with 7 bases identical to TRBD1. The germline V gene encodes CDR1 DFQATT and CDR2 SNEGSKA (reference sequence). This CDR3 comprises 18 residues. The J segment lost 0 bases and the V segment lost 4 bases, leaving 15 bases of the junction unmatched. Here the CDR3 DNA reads TGCAGTGCTAAAGAGAGGGGACAGCGAAGATATAGCAATCAGCCCCAGCATTTT. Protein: CSAKERGQRRYSNQPQHF.

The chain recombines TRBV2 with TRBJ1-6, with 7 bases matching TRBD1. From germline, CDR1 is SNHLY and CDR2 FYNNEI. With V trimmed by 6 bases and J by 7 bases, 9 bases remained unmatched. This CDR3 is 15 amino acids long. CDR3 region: CASRRRQGYNSPLHF. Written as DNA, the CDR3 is TGTGCCAGCAGACGACGACAGGGTTACAATTCACCCCTCCACTTT. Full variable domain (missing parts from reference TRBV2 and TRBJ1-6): EPEVTQTPSHQVTQMGQEVILRCVPISNHLYFYWYRQILGQKVEFLVSFYNNEISEKSEIFDDQFSVERPDGSNFTLKIRSTKLEDSAMYFCASRRRQGYNSPLHFGNGTRLTVT.

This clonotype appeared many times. The CDR3 region has the DNA TGTGCCAGCAGGCAGGATAACCCGAACACTGAAGCTTTCTTT. Translated, it gives CASRQDNPNTEAFF. The chain employs TRBV6-2 or TRBV6-3 and TRBJ1-1; D is unresolved. V shed 6 bases and J shed 1 base, with 12 bases lying between them. Germline V gene lookup returns CDR1 MNHEY and CDR2 SVGEGT. The CDR3 runs to 14 residues.

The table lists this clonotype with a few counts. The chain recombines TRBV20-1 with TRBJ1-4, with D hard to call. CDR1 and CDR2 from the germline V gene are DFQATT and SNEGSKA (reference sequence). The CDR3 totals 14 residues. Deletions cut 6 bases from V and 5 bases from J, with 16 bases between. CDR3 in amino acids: CSAPVSSRNEKLFF. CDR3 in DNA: TGCAGTGCCCCCGTCAGTTCGCGGAATGAAAAACTGTTTTTT.

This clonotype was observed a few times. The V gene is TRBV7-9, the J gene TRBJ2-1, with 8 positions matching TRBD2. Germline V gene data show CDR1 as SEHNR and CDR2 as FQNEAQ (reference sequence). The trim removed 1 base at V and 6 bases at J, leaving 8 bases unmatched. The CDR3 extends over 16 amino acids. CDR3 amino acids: CASSLGLGGGRNEQFF. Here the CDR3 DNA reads TGTGCCAGCAGCTTAGGCCTCGGGGGGGGCCGCAATGAGCAGTTCTTC.

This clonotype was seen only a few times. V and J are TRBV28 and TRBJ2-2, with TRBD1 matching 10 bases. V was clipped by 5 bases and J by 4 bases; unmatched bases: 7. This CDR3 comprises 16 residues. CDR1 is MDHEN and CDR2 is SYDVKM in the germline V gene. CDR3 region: CASSTGDRGGTGELFF. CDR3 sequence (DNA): TGTGCCAGCAGTACGGGGGACAGGGGAGGCACCGGGGAGCTGTTTTTT.

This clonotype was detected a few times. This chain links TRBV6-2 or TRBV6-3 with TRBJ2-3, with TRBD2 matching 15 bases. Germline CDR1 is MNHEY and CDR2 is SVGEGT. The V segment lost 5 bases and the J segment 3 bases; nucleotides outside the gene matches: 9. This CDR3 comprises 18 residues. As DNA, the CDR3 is TGTGCCAGCAGTCCCCTCCGGACTAGCGGGAGGGAAACAGATACGCAGTATTTT. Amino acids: CASSPLRTSGRETDTQYF.

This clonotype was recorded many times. CDR3 in amino acids: CASSLAGTGLYGYTF. The CDR3 region has the DNA TGTGCCAGCAGCTTAGCCGGGACAGGACTCTATGGCTACACCTTC. The J gene is TRBJ1-2, the V gene TRBV7-2; 8 nucleotides line up with TRBD1. CDR3 length equals 15 residues. Germline V gene lookup returns CDR1 SGHTA and CDR2 FQGNSA. J lost 4 bases, V lost 0 bases, and 4 bases had no gene match.

CDR3 coding DNA: TGTGCCAGCAGTGAAGACGTGAACTATGGCTACACCTTC. This translates into CASSEDVNYGYTF. The chain joins TRBV6-1 to TRBJ1-2; D not resolved. Germline CDR1 and CDR2: MNHNS and SASEGT. The CDR3 sequence is 13 residues long. V was clipped by 1 base and J by 2 bases, with 5 bases between them.

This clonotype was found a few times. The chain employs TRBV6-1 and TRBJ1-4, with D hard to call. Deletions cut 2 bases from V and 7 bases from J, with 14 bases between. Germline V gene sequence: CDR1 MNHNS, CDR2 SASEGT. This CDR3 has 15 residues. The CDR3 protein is CASSERRTGIEKLFF. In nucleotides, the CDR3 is TGTGCCAGCAGTGAAAGGCGGACGGGAATTGAAAAACTGTTTTTT.

The CDR3: CSASPSLNTEAFF. Written as DNA, the CDR3 is TGCAGTGCTAGCCCCTCTCTGAACACTGAAGCTTTCTTT. The chain couples TRBV20-1 to TRBJ1-1, with D hard to call. Trimming pared 3 bases from V and 0 bases from J, leaving 8 bases between. CDR3 length: 13 amino acids. CDR1 DFQATT and CDR2 SNEGSKA come from the germline V gene (reference sequence).

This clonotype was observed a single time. In nucleotides, the CDR3 is TGTGCCAGCAGCCAAGCCCGAGCCTACGAGCAGTACTTC. Encoded protein: CASSQARAYEQYF. The gene calls are TRBV3-1 and TRBJ2-7, with D uncertain. V was clipped by 1 base and J by 2 bases, with 6 bases between them. Germline V lookup: CDR1 LGHDT, CDR2 YNNKEL (reference sequence). The CDR3 consists of 13 residues.

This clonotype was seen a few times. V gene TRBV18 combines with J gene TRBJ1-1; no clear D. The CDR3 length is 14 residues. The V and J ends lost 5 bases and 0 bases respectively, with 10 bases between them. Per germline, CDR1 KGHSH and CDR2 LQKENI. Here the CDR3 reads CASSVGQLNTEAFF. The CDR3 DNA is TGTGCCAGCTCAGTCGGCCAGCTGAACACTGAAGCTTTCTTT.

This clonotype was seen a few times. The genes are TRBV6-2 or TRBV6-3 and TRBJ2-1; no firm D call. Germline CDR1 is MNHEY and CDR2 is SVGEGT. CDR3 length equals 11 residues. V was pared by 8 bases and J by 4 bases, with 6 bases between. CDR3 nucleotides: TGTGCCAGCCGGCGTTACAATGAGCAGTTCTTC. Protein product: CASRRYNEQFF.

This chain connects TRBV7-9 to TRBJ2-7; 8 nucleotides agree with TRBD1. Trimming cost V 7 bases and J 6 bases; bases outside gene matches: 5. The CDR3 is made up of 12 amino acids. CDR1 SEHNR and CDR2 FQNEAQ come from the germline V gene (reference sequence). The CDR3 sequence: CASNIRGREQYF. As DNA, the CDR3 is TGTGCCAGCAACATCAGGGGGCGCGAGCAGTACTTC.

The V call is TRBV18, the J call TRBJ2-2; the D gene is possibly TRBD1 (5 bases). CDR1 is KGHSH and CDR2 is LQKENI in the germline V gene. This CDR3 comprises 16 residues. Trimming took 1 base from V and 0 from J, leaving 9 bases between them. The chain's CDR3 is CASSPLKGTNTGELFF. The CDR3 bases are TGTGCCAGCTCACCACTTAAGGGGACGAACACCGGGGAGCTGTTTTTT.

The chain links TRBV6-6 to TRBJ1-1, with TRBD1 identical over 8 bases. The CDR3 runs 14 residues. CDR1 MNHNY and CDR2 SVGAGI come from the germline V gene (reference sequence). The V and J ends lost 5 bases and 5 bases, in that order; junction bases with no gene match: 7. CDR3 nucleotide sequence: TGTGCCAGCAGTCGTTCCCAGGGGGCTACTGAAGCTTTCTTT. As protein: CASSRSQGATEAFF.

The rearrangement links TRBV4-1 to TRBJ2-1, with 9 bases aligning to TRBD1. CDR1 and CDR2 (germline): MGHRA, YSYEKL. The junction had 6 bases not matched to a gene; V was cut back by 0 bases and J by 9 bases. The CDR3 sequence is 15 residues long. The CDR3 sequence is CASSQDGTGLGEQFF. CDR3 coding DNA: TGCGCCAGCAGCCAAGATGGGACAGGGTTAGGTGAGCAGTTCTTC.

CDR3 amino acids: CASSPRDRVTDTQYF. CDR3 DNA sequence: TGTGCCAGCAGTCCGAGGGACAGGGTGACAGATACGCAGTATTTT. The chain carries TRBV6-6 and TRBJ2-3; 9 positions match TRBD1. Germline values: CDR1 MNHNY, CDR2 SVGAGI (reference sequence). After removal of 5 bases from V and 3 bases from J, the junction contained 6 bases not matched to a gene. The CDR3 consists of 15 residues.

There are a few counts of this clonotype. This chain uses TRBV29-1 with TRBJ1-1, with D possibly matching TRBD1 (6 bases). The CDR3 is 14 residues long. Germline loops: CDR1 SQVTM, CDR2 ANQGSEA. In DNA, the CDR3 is TGCAGACTAGGGACAATGCCCATGAACACTGAAGCTTTCTTT. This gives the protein CRLGTMPMNTEAFF.

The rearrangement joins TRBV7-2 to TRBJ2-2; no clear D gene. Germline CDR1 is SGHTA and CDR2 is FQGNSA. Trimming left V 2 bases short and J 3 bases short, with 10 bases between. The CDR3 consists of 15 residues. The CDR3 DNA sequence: TGTGCCAGCAGCTTAACCTCCGGACACACCGGGGAGCTGTTTTTT. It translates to CASSLTSGHTGELFF.

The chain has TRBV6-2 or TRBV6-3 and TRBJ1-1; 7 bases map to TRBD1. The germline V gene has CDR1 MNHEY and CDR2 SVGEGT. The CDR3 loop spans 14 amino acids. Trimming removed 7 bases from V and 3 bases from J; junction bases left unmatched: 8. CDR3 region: CASKRTGADTEAFF. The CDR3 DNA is TGTGCCAGCAAGAGAACAGGGGCAGACACTGAAGCTTTCTTT.